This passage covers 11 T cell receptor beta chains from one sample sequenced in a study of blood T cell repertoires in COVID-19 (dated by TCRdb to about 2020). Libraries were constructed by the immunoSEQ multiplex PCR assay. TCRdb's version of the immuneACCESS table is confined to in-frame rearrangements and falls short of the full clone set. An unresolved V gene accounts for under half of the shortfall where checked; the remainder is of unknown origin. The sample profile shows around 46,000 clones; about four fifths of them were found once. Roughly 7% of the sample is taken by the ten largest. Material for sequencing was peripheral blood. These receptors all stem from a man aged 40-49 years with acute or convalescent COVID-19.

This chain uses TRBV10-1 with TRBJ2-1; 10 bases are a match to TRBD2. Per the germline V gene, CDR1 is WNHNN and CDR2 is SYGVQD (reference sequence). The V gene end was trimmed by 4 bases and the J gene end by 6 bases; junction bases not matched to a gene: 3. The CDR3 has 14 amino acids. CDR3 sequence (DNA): TGCGCCAGCAGTGCTAGCGGGGGTAGCAATGAGCAGTTCTTC. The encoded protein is CASSASGGSNEQFF.

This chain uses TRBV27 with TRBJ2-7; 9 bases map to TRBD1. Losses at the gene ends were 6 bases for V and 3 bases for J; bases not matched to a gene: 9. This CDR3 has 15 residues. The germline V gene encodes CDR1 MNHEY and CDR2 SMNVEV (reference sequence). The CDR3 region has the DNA TGTGCCAGCAGCCCGGCCCGGGACAGGGTCTACGAGCAGTACTTC. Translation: CASSPARDRVYEQYF.

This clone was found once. CDR3 nucleotide sequence: TGCGCCAGCAGCTTGGATGAGGGCGTAACCGGGGAGCTGTTTTTT. Its protein product is CASSLDEGVTGELFF. The gene calls are TRBV5-1 and TRBJ2-2; the D gene is possibly TRBD2 (5 bases). Trimming left V 0 bases short and J 5 bases short, with 11 bases between. The CDR3 length is 15 residues. Germline CDR1 and CDR2: SGHRS and YFSETQ.

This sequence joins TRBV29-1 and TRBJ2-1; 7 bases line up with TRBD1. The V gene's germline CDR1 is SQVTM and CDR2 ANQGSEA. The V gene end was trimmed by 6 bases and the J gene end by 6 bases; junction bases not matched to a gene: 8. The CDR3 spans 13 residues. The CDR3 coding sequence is TGCAGCGTCTACAGGGGTATGGGCAATGAGCAGTTCTTC. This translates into CSVYRGMGNEQFF.

The CDR3 DNA reads TGTGCCAGCAGCCAGGGGTTCCGGGGTACGCAGTATTTT. Amino acids: CASSQGFRGTQYF. The rearrangement links TRBV6-5 to TRBJ2-3; D possibly corresponds to TRBD1 (6 bases). Trimming shortened V by 6 bases and J by 8 bases, and 15 bases separated the two germline ends. Germline V gene sequence: CDR1 MNHEY, CDR2 SVGAGI. This CDR3 is 13 amino acids long.

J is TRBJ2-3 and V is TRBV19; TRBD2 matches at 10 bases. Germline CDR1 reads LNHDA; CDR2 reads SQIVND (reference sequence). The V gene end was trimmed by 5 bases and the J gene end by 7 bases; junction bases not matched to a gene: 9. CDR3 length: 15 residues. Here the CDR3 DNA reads TGTGCCAGTAGTTTGGTAGCGGGGGGTCTGAATACGCAGTATTTT. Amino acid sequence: CASSLVAGGLNTQYF.

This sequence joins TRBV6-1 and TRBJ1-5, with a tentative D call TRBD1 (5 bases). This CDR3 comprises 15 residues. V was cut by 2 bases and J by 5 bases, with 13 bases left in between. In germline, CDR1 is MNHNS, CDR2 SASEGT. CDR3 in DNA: TGTGCCAGCAGTGAACGAGACTTCAGGGATCAGCCCCAGCATTTT. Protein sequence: CASSERDFRDQPQHF.

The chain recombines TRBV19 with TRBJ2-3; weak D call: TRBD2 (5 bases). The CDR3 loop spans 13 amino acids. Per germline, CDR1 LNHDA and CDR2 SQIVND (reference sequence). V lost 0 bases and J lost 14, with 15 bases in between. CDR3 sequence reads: CASSIDWRLAPYF. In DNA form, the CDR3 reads TGTGCCAGTAGTATAGATTGGAGGTTAGCCCCGTATTTT.

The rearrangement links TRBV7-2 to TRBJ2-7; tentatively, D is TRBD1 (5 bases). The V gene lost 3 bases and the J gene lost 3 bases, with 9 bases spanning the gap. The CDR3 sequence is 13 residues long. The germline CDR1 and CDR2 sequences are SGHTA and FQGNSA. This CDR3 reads CASSFQGSYEQYF. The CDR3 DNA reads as TGTGCCAGCAGCTTCCAGGGTAGCTACGAGCAGTACTTC.

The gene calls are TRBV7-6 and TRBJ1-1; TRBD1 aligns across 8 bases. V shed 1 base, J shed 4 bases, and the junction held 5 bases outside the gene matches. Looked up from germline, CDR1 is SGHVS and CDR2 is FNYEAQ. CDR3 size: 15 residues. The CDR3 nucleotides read TGTGCCAGCAGCTTAGGGCAGGGGGCAGGCACTGAAGCTTTCTTT. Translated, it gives CASSLGQGAGTEAFF.

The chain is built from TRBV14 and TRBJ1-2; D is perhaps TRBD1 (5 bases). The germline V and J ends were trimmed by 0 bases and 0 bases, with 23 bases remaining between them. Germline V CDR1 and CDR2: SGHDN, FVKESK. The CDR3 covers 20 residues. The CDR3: CASSQDQLRKQQVPNYGYTF. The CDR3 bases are TGTGCCAGCAGCCAAGATCAACTTAGGAAGCAACAGGTACCTAACTATGGCTACACCTTC. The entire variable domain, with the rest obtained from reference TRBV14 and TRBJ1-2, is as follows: EAGVTQFPSHSVIEKGQTVTLRCDPISGHDNLYWYRRVMGKEIKFLLHFVKESKQDESGMPNNRFLAERTGGTYSTLKVQPAELEDSGVYFCASSQDQLRKQQVPNYGYTFGSGTRLTVV.